This T cell receptor (beta chain) is from a study of cytomegalovirus exposure and HLA in healthy donors. Turning to the study itself: Caucasian-associated ancestry cluster membership applied to approximately 81% of 398 genotyped donors.

The PCR used 60 Vbeta and 13 Jbeta primers. Profiled with immunoSEQ multiplex PCR; TCRdb holds only in-frame clones, not every one. The profile shows 120,000 or so clones, around 80% of them singletons. J lost 9 bases, V lost 3 bases, and 3 bases had no gene match. CDR3 length: 14 residues. Looked up from germline, CDR1 is SGHAT and CDR2 is FQNNGV. The sequencing sample was made of PBMCs. This chain uses TRBV11-2 with TRBJ2-1, with 12 bases matching TRBD1. This TCR was sampled from a female donor in good health and CMV-seropositive. Here the CDR3 DNA reads TGTGCCAGCAGCTTCGGGACAGGGGGCGGTGAGCAGTTCTTC. Its protein product is CASSFGTGGGEQFF.